This T cell receptor (beta chain) was profiled in a study of T cell repertoires in cytomegalovirus infection. Study summary: It can be stated that public TCR beta signatures indicated CMV infection as well as a matching HLA type. Study results and limitations: Cumulative frequency (of public TCR beta family members) identified carriers of CMV plus the relevant HLA. The ex vivo response was dominated by HLA-C-restricted CMV-specific TCR beta clonotypes.

Via MiXCR, TCRdb re-called the reads, giving one row per CDR3 protein. Seen here are a few hundred thousand distinct CDR3 sequences, about 25% observed once, and the top ten hold less than 15%. This clonotype was seen more than once but under ten times. The antigen remains undetermined. Germline V gives CDR1 SGHAT, CDR2 FQNNGV. This CDR3 comprises 13 residues. Trimming stripped 1 base from V and 4 bases from J, with 4 bases between. This clonotype originated in a human donor in good health (CMV status not recorded). Some clones in this sample may be carry-over from other donors' samples. Sequencing was carried out using PBMCs. V usage is TRBV11-2 and J usage is TRBJ2-2, with D unclear. CDR3 in amino acids: CASSLVSTGELFF. The CDR3 coding sequence is TGTGCCAGCAGCTTAGTTTCCACCGGGGAGCTGTTTTTT.